This T cell receptor beta chain emerged from a study of blood T cell repertoires in COVID-19 (TCRdb year 2020). Study-level background: The collaborator samples originated in the United States, Italy and Spain and spanned the acute and convalescent phases of COVID-19. A de-identified subject ID, COVID-19 status, age in years and sex were almost always included in the sample metadata. The material from the prospective study consisted of cDNA or gDNA derived from T cells, B-cell-depleted T cells, or PBMCs. The repertoires were released in a freely available public database meant as a resource for research on the immune response to SARS-CoV-2. The samples were drawn from the first 160 participants of the ongoing ImmuneRACE study and from 950 to 1,500 subjects provided by 6 global collaborators. Deeply sampled blood TCRbeta repertoires from subjects exposed to, actively infected with, or recovered from COVID-19 were included in the dataset. Where available, HLA class I and class II types were obtained from metadata supplied by the sample provider rather than from assay-based typing. Points the paper makes about the study in general: Clinical and demographic metadata were provided uncurated, with the amount varying by source and participant.

Each collaborating institution followed its own protocols to collect whole blood in K2EDTA tubes. For TCRbeta analysis, collaborators shipped samples as frozen whole blood, isolated PBMCs, or DNA extracted from either of those sample types. TCRbeta CDR3 regions were amplified from genomic DNA by means of the immunoSEQ Assay, a bias-controlled multiplex PCR. Turning to the authors' computational methods: Within the assay, amplification of reference gene primers was used to estimate how many nucleated cells each sample contained. To quantify the absolute abundance of each unique TCRbeta CDR3 rearrangement, sequence reads were collapsed and filtered. Productive Simpson clonality was computed per sample as the square root of Simpson's diversity index over productive rearrangements. TCRdb took over this immuneACCESS table, retaining in-frame rearrangements with V and J assigned. Such tables are incomplete; in checked studies, under half of the missing clones stem from an unresolved V gene, and the remainder is unexplained. Clonal size and the V and J genes are those of that table, whereas D and trimming came from the DNA. The sample table contains 85,000 to 130,000 clones; only one count was recorded for 90% to 95% of them. The ten biggest clones cover approximately 5.5% of the sample.

V loses 0 bases of germline sequence and J loses 4 bases, and the interval between the two ends is 4 bases. Spanning cysteine to phenylalanine, the CDR3 consists of 13 amino acids. Only CDR3 DNA is held: 39 bases, read in frame from base 1. Via the germline V gene (reference sequence), CDR1 is LNHNV and CDR2 YYDKDF. Turning to this clone: Its target antigen remains unknown. The sample holds no much larger clone one base away, and base qualities are not on file. The same CDR3 is also encoded by other DNA sequences in this sample.

The sequencing input was peripheral blood. The sequence derives from a human donor in a cohort sampled during active COVID-19. The rearranged segments are TRBV15 and TRBJ1-5; there is no confident call for the D gene. The CDR3 has the sequence CATSRDQNQPQHF. The DNA reads as follows: TGTGCCACCAGCAGAGATCAAAATCAGCCCCAGCATTTT.